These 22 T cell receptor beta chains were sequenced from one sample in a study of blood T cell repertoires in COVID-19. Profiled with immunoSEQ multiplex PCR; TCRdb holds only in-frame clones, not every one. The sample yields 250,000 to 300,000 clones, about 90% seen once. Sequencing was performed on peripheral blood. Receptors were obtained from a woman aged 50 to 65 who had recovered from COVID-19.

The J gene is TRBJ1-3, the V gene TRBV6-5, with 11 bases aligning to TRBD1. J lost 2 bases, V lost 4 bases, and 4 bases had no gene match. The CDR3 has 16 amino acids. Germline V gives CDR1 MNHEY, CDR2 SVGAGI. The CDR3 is CASSLGQGAPGNTIYF. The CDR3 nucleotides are TGTGCCAGCAGTTTAGGACAGGGGGCGCCTGGAAACACCATATATTTT.

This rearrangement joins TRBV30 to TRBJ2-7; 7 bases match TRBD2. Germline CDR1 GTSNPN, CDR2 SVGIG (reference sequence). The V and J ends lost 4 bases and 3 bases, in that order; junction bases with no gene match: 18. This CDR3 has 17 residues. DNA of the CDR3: TGTGCCTGGACCCCAATTGCGGGAGCTCCCCCTTACTACGAGCAGTACTTC. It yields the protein CAWTPIAGAPPYYEQYF.

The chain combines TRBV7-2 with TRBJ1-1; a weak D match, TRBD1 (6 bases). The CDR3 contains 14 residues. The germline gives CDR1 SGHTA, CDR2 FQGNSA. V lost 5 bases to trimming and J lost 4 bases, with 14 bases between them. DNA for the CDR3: TGTGCCAGCAGCCCCCAGGGGAGGGTCACTGAAGCTTTCTTT. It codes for CASSPQGRVTEAFF.

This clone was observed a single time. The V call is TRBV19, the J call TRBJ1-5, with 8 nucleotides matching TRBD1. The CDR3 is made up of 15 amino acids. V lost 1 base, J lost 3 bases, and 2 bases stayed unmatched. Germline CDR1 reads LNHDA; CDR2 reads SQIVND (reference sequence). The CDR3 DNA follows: TGTGCCAGTAGTATAGGACAGGGGTTCAATCAGCCCCAGCATTTT. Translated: CASSIGQGFNQPQHF. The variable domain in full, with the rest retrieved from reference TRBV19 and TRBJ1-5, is DGGITQSPKYLFRKEGQNVTLSCEQNLNHDAMYWYRQDPGQGLRLIYYSQIVNDFQKGDIAEGYSVSREKKESFPLTVTSAQKNPTAFYLCASSIGQGFNQPQHFGDGTRLSIL.

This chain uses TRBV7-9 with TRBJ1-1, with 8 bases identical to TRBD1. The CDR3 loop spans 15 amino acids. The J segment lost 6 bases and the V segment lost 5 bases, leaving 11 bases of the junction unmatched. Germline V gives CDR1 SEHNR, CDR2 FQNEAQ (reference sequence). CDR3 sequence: CASSRFGQGYAEAFF. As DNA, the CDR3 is TGTGCCAGCAGCCGGTTCGGACAGGGTTACGCTGAAGCTTTCTTT.

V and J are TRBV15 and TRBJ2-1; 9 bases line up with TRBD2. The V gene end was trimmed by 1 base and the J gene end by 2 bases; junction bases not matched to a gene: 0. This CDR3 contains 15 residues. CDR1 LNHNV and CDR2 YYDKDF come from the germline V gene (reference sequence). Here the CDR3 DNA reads TGTGCCACCAGCAGAGTAGCGGGGGCCTACAATGAGCAGTTCTTC. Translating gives CATSRVAGAYNEQFF.

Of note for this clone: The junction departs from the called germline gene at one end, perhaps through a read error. CDR3 nucleotides: TGTGCCAGCAGGGAAGATACAGGGGGACGGGCTGAAGCTTTCTTT. Translating gives CASREDTGGRAEAFF. The chain links TRBV6-1 to TRBJ1-1; 8 nucleotides agree with TRBD1. Per germline, CDR1 MNHNS and CDR2 SASEGT. CDR3 length: 15 residues.

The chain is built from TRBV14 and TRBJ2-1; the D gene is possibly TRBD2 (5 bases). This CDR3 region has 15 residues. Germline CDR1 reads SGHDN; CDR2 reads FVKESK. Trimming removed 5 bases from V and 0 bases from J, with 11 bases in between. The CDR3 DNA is TGTGCCAGCAGCAGCGGAAAAAGCTCCTACAATGAGCAGTTCTTC. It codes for CASSSGKSSYNEQFF.

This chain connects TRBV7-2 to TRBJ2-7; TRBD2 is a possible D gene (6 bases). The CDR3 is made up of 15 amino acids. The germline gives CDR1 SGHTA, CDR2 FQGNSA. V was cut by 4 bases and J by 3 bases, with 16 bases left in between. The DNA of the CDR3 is TGTGCCAGCAGCTATCTCTCCGGGAGCAGCTACGAGCAGTACTTC. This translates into CASSYLSGSSYEQYF.

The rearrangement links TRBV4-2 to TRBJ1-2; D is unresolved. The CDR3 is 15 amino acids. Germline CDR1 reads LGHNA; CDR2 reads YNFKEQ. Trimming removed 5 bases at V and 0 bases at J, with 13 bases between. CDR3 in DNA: TGTGCCAGCAGCGAAGGAGCAGGTGCTAACTATGGCTACACCTTC. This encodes CASSEGAGANYGYTF.

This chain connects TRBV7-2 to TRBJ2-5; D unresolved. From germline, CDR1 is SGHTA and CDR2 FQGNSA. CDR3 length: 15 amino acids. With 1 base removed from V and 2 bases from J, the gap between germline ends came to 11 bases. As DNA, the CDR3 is TGTGCCAGCAGCTTAGGTATTGTCACACAAGAGACCCAGTACTTC. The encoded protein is CASSLGIVTQETQYF.

CDR3 in amino acids: CASSGLPGLPPYEQYF. CDR3 in DNA: TGTGCCAGCAGCGGGCTCCCGGGACTTCCCCCGTACGAGCAGTACTTC. V usage is TRBV6-2 or TRBV6-3 and J usage is TRBJ2-7; D might be TRBD2 (6 bases). The CDR3 runs 16 residues. V lost 6 bases to trimming and J lost 4 bases, with 22 bases between them. CDR1 MNHEY and CDR2 SVGEGT come from the germline V gene.

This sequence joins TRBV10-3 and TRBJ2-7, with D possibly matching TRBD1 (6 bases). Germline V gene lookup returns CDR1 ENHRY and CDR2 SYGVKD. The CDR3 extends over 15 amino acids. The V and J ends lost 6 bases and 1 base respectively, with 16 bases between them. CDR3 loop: CAISLWTAKSYEQYF. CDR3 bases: TGTGCCATCAGCCTCTGGACAGCTAAGTCCTACGAGCAGTACTTC.

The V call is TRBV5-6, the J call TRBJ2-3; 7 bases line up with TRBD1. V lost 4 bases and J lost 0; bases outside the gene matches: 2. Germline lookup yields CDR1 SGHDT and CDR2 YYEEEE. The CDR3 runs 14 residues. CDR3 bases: TGTGCCAGCAGCAAGACAGGGAGCACAGATACGCAGTATTTT. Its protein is CASSKTGSTDTQYF.

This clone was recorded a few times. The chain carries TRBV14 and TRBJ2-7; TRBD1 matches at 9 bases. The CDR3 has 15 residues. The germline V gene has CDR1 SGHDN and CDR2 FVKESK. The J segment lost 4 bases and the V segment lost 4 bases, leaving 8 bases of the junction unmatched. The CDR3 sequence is CASSLRWGQGYEQYF. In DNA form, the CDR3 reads TGTGCCAGCAGCCTCCGGTGGGGACAGGGTTACGAGCAGTACTTC.

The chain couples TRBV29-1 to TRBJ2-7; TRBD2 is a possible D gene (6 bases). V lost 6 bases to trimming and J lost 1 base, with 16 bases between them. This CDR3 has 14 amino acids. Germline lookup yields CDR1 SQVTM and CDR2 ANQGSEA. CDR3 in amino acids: CSVADLATSYEQYF. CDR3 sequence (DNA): TGCAGCGTAGCCGACCTAGCGACATCCTACGAGCAGTACTTC.

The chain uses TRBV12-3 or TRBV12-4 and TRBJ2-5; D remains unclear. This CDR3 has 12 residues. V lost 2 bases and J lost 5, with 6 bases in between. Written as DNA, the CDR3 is TGTGCCAGCAGTTTATACGGGGAGACCCAGTACTTC. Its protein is CASSLYGETQYF.

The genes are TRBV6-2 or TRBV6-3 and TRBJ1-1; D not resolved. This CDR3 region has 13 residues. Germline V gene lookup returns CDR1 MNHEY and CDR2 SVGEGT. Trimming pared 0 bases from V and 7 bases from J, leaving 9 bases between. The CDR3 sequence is CASSYSRYNEAFF. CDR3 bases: TGTGCCAGCAGTTACTCGAGGTATAATGAAGCTTTCTTT.

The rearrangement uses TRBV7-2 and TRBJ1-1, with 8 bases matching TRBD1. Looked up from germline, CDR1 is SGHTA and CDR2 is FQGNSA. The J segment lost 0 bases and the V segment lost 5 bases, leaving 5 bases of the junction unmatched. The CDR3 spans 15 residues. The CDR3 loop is CASSPRDRMNTEAFF. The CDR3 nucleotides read TGTGCCAGCAGCCCCCGGGACAGGATGAACACTGAAGCTTTCTTT.

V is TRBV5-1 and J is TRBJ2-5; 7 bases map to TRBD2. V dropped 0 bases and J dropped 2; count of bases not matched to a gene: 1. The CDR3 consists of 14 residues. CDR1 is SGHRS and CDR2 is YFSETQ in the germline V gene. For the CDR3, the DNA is TGCGCCAGCAGCTTGGGAGCGGGGCAAGAGACCCAGTACTTC. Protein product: CASSLGAGQETQYF.

The CDR3 nucleotides are TGTGCCAGCAGCTTGGCAGGGTTCAGGAACACTGAAGCTTTCTTT. Amino acid sequence: CASSLAGFRNTEAFF. The chain couples TRBV5-5 to TRBJ1-1, with a tentative D call TRBD1 (5 bases). CDR1 and CDR2 from the germline V gene are SGHKS and YYEKEE (reference sequence). This CDR3 region has 15 residues. V lost 0 bases and J 1 base, leaving 10 bases between the germline ends.

The CDR3 nucleotides read TGCGCCAGCAGCTTGGCCCCCTGGGGGGCTGGAAACACCATATATTTT. This translates into CASSLAPWGAGNTIYF. The J gene is TRBJ1-3, the V gene TRBV5-1; D possibly corresponds to TRBD1 (5 bases). From germline, CDR1 is SGHRS and CDR2 YFSETQ. The ends were cut back, 0 bases at V and 2 bases at J, with 12 bases in the middle. The CDR3 contains 16 residues. Combining the CDR3 with reference TRBV5-1 and TRBJ1-3 gives the whole variable domain KAGVTQTPRYLIKTRGQQVTLSCSPISGHRSVSWYQQTPGQGLQFLFEYFSETQRNKGNFPGRFSGRQFSNSRSEMNVSTLELGDSALYLCASSLAPWGAGNTIYFGEGSWLTVV.